This T cell receptor beta chain appears in the sequencing data of a study of graft-versus-host responses after intestinal transplantation. Study-level background: Grafts that recipients had were multivisceral, liver-intestinal, or isolated intestinal transplants.

As concerns this clone: Antigen specificity is unknown. Distinct nucleotide sequences in the sample also encode this CDR3.

General study points: Allografts of one patient group, those with graft-donor T cell macrochimerism, had high graft-versus-host to host-versus-graft clonal ratios. GvH clone levels peaked in circulation, and this peak was associated with early post-transplant HvG declines. Analysis identified GvH clones in recipient marrow, with some appearing first in ileum or blood.

Clones were read by immunoSEQ multiplex PCR, and TCRdb kept only the in-frame ones, dropping some. The sample has 95,000 to 150,000 clones, approximately 95% seen once. The sample here was unstimulated CD8+ T cells sorted from spleen or lymph node cells, taken before intestinal transplant. This TCR came from a human donor who received an intestinal transplant.

The DNA for the CDR3 is TGTGCCAGCAGCTTAGAGGGGGGCTCCTACGAGCAGTACTTC. Its protein is CASSLEGGSYEQYF. V is TRBV7-9 and J is TRBJ2-7; possibly TRBD1 or TRBD2 for D (6 bases each). V shed 1 base and J shed 0 bases, with 7 bases lying between them. There are 14 residues in the CDR3. Germline loops: CDR1 SEHNR, CDR2 FQNEAQ (reference sequence).